This T cell receptor (beta chain) emerged from a study of T-cell reconstitution after alpha-beta-depleted transplantation in children. As it was prepared, the TCRbeta library received unique molecular identifiers. TCRdb re-called the PCR reads through MiXCR, storing one row per CDR3 protein. The sample contains hundreds of thousands of distinct CDR3 sequences, 10% of which appear only once. The receptor's source is a human donor who donated a stem cell graft to a child with acute myeloid leukemia. The source material was PBMCs from the stem cell graft donor, sampled from the stem cell graft.

The CDR3 sequence: CATTGTGGSQETQYF. In nucleotides, the CDR3 is TGTGCCACGACGGGGACAGGGGGTTCTCAAGAGACCCAGTACTTC. The rearrangement links TRBV10-3 to TRBJ2-5, with 11 bases matching TRBD1. CDR3 length equals 15 residues. Trimming took 10 bases from V and 2 from J; bases not matched to a gene: 9. CDR1 and CDR2 from the germline V gene are ENHRY and SYGVKD.